This T cell receptor (beta chain) was observed in a study of Ad26.COV2.S vaccination and SARS-CoV-2 variants. This CDR3 comprises 13 residues. The junction had 8 bases not matched to a gene; V was cut back by 8 bases and J by 4 bases. Looked up from germline, CDR1 is GTSNPN and CDR2 is SVGIG (reference sequence). Data came from immunoSEQ multiplex PCR; TCRdb stores just in-frame clones and leaves some out. The sample has hundreds of thousands of clones, about 89% seen once. Treatment noted: around 19 received Ad26.COV2.S at low or high dose, single or two shots; about 5 received placebo; per-sample allocation not given. Each sample was drawn 63 days after the first injection (of vaccine or placebo).

Sequencing used peripheral blood, obtained in a trial of Ad26.COV2.S vaccine versus placebo. The V and J genes are TRBV30 and TRBJ1-1; TRBD1 agrees at 9 bases. The TCR originated in a person aged 18-60 years who received the Ad26.COV2.S COVID-19 vaccine or a placebo. CDR3 sequence reads: CAGTGRPTTEAFF. As DNA, the CDR3 is TGTGCCGGGACAGGGAGACCGACCACTGAAGCTTTCTTT.